Shown below are 5 T cell receptor beta chains from a single sample sequenced in a study of blood T cells in healthy people across ages. Using a J-beta primer mix together with a sample-barcoded 5' primer, a second PCR was run for roughly 6 to 11 cycles. TCRdb ran MiXCR on the 5' RACE reads and lists one entry per CDR3 protein. The sample yields approximately 490,000 distinct CDR3 sequences, approximately 25% seen once. These records were also assigned to another study, of T cells of mothers and their children.

Sequencing input: blood. The receptors come from a boy aged 10-17 years in good health.

V and J are TRBV9 and TRBJ2-3, with 7 bases aligning to TRBD2. The CDR3 sequence is 14 residues long. From germline, CDR1 is SGDLS and CDR2 YYNGEE. The trim removed 1 base at V and 5 bases at J, leaving 4 bases unmatched. In DNA, the CDR3 is TGTGCCAGCAGCGTATTCGGGGAGGGAGATACGCAGTATTTT. This codes for CASSVFGEGDTQYF.

V and J are TRBV27 and TRBJ2-2; the D is unclear. This CDR3 has 13 amino acids. V was shortened by 8 bases and J by 4 bases, with 11 bases between the two germline ends. Germline CDR1 MNHEY, CDR2 SMNVEV (reference sequence). The CDR3 nucleotides are TGTGCCAGCGCAAGCGATCTCACCGGGGAGCTGTTTTTT. It codes for CASASDLTGELFF.

This clonotype was recorded a few times. The J gene is TRBJ2-1, the V gene TRBV5-1; D call uncertain. Germline V gene data show CDR1 as SGHRS and CDR2 as YFSETQ. The V end lost 3 bases, the J end lost 0 bases, and 13 bases lay between the germline ends. The CDR3 contains 16 residues. The CDR3 sequence: CASSSSPTSSYNEQFF. The CDR3 DNA sequence: TGCGCCAGCAGCTCGTCCCCTACCAGCTCCTACAATGAGCAGTTCTTC.

This chain joins TRBV4-3 and TRBJ1-2, with D unresolved. V was clipped by 0 bases and J by 6 bases, with 11 bases between them. The germline CDR1 and CDR2 sequences are LGHNA and YSLEER. CDR3 length: 14 residues. As DNA, the CDR3 is TGCGCCAGCAGCCAAGAGGGAAAACGACATGGCTACACCTTC. Translation: CASSQEGKRHGYTF.

The chain combines TRBV28 with TRBJ1-1; no clear D gene. Trimming took 3 bases from V and 0 from J, leaving 8 bases between them. The CDR3 totals 14 residues. Germline values: CDR1 MDHEN, CDR2 SYDVKM. The CDR3 spells CASSFERLNTEAFF. DNA of the CDR3: TGTGCCAGCAGTTTTGAAAGGTTGAACACTGAAGCTTTCTTT.